This TCR beta chain stems from a study of technical replicates of blood from a few donors. J gave up 5 bases and V 6 bases, and 4 bases lay outside the gene matches. The length of the CDR3 is 15 residues. CDR1 SGHTA and CDR2 FQGNSA come from the germline V gene. Profiled with immunoSEQ multiplex PCR; TCRdb holds only in-frame clones, not every one. This table holds some 78,000 clones, 85% to 95% found once. Sequencing used T cells isolated from PBMCs. This sequence joins TRBV7-2 and TRBJ2-1; 13 nucleotides agree with TRBD2. The clonotype originates from a human donor in good health. The chain's CDR3 is CASRLAGGPHNEQFF. The CDR3 DNA reads as TGTGCCAGCAGACTAGCGGGAGGGCCCCACAATGAGCAGTTCTTC.